The present TCR beta chain was sequenced within a study of blood T cells in healthy people across ages. This clonotype turned up a few times. CDR3 length equals 13 residues. V gave up 1 base and J gave up 6 bases, with 9 bases separating them. In germline, CDR1 is MGHDK, CDR2 SYGVNS. Through a sample-barcoded 5' primer and a J-beta primer mix, a second PCR was run for 7 to 11 cycles. TCRdb re-called the 5' RACE reads through MiXCR, storing one row per CDR3 protein. This table has 580,000 or so distinct CDR3 sequences, 40% to 55% appearing once. The chain combines TRBV25-1 with TRBJ1-1; weak D call: TRBD1 (5 bases). This TCR derives from a man older than 75 in good health. Sample: blood. As DNA, the CDR3 is TGTGCCAGCAGTGAATCGACCAGGGCTGAAGCTTTCTTT. Protein sequence: CASSESTRAEAFF.